A selection of T cell receptor beta chains follows, all from one sample in a study of CD8 T cells in ankylosing spondylitis. TCRdb recomputed calls from the 5' RACE reads with MiXCR, one row per CDR3 protein. The sample carries about 500,000 distinct CDR3 sequences, roughly 13% recorded once. Sequences were obtained from blood, either unsorted or a sorted T cell fraction (not recorded which). Receptor source: a male donor with ankylosing spondylitis. Both conserved end residues are part of each CDR3. Fields, in order: D gene, clone size, V gene, J gene, CDR3 length, CDR3 protein, CDR3 DNA. D genes are given only for firm matches. Only part of the rows carry a size: once, few, many, or a class if the clone is expanded.

d_gene: TRBD1; abundance: NA; v_gene: TRBV7-2; j_gene: TRBJ2-1; len: 13; CDR3aa: CASGDRVGNEQFF; CDR3nt: TGTGCCAGCGGGGACAGGGTGGGGAATGAGCAGTTCTTC
d_gene: TRBD1; abundance: many; v_gene: TRBV20-1; j_gene: TRBJ1-6; len: 14; CDR3aa: CSASGQVDNSPLHF; CDR3nt: TGCAGTGCTAGCGGACAGGTTGATAATTCACCCCTCCACTTT
d_gene: NA; abundance: few; v_gene: TRBV20-1; j_gene: TRBJ2-7; len: 13; CDR3aa: CSAQTEALREQYF; CDR3nt: TGCAGTGCTCAGACAGAAGCCCTACGCGAGCAGTACTTC
d_gene: TRBD2; abundance: NA; v_gene: TRBV7-8; j_gene: TRBJ2-7; len: 14; CDR3aa: CASSLGGGGDEQYF; CDR3nt: TGTGCCAGCAGCTTAGGTGGGGGAGGGGACGAGCAGTACTTC
d_gene: NA; abundance: many; v_gene: TRBV5-1; j_gene: TRBJ1-5; len: 14; CDR3aa: CASSPIGGNQPQHF; CDR3nt: TGTGCCAGCAGCCCCATTGGGGGGAATCAGCCCCAGCATTTT
d_gene: NA; abundance: few; v_gene: TRBV20-1; j_gene: TRBJ2-7; len: 13; CDR3aa: CSARAPGFDEQYF; CDR3nt: TGCAGTGCTAGGGCCCCTGGCTTTGACGAGCAGTACTTC
d_gene: NA; abundance: few; v_gene: TRBV20-1; j_gene: TRBJ2-1; len: 13; CDR3aa: CSADRDAVNEQFF; CDR3nt: TGCAGTGCGGACCGGGACGCAGTCAATGAGCAGTTCTTC
d_gene: TRBD1; abundance: few; v_gene: TRBV15; j_gene: TRBJ2-3; len: 15; CDR3aa: CATRTGTGGTDTQYF; CDR3nt: TGTGCCACCAGAACCGGGACAGGGGGAACAGATACGCAGTATTTT
d_gene: TRBD2; abundance: few; v_gene: TRBV5-6; j_gene: TRBJ2-2; len: 14; CDR3aa: CASTGLGFTGELFF; CDR3nt: TGTGCCAGCACGGGACTAGGATTCACCGGGGAGCTGTTTTTT
d_gene: TRBD2; abundance: few; v_gene: TRBV12-3/TRBV12-4; j_gene: TRBJ2-3; len: 14; CDR3aa: CASSPKRDEDTQYF; CDR3nt: TGTGCCAGCAGCCCAAAGCGGGATGAGGATACGCAGTATTTT
d_gene: TRBD1; abundance: NA; v_gene: TRBV29-1; j_gene: TRBJ2-5; len: 13; CDR3aa: CSVEGQGQQTQYF; CDR3nt: TGCAGCGTTGAAGGACAGGGGCAACAGACCCAGTACTTC
d_gene: NA; abundance: few; v_gene: TRBV5-6; j_gene: TRBJ2-1; len: 13; CDR3aa: CASSFGPSGQKFF; CDR3nt: TGTGCCAGCAGCTTTGGGCCCTCAGGTCAGAAGTTCTTC
d_gene: TRBD2; abundance: many; v_gene: TRBV20-1; j_gene: TRBJ2-3; len: 17; CDR3aa: CSAMMRERGRGADTQYF; CDR3nt: TGCAGTGCGATGATGAGAGAGCGGGGGAGGGGTGCAGATACGCAGTATTTT
d_gene: NA; abundance: NA; v_gene: TRBV6-1; j_gene: TRBJ1-6; len: 15; CDR3aa: CASTGSRVYNSPLHF; CDR3nt: TGTGCCAGCACCGGAAGCAGGGTCTATAATTCACCCCTCCACTTT
d_gene: NA; abundance: few; v_gene: TRBV18; j_gene: TRBJ2-4; len: 16; CDR3aa: CASSPRPPGSGNIQYF; CDR3nt: TGTGCCAGCTCACCCAGGCCCCCAGGCTCGGGGAACATTCAGTACTTC
d_gene: NA; abundance: NA; v_gene: TRBV11-2; j_gene: TRBJ2-1; len: 16; CDR3aa: CASSSNPAVSYNEQFF; CDR3nt: TGTGCCAGCAGCTCCAACCCAGCGGTCTCCTACAATGAGCAGTTCTTC